Listed here are 29 T cell receptor beta chains from one sample, sequenced in a study of blood T cell repertoires in COVID-19. Method: immunoSEQ multiplex PCR; TCRdb's copy keeps in-frame clones and lacks some. This table has 150,000 to 200,000 clones, approximately 92% appearing once. The sample taken for sequencing was PBMCs or T cells enriched from blood (not recorded which). The receptors come from a woman between 35 and 50 years old with acute COVID-19.

The genes are TRBV5-1 and TRBJ2-3; TRBD2 aligns across 11 bases. Losses at the gene ends were 0 bases for V and 3 bases for J; bases not matched to a gene: 9. Germline assignment: CDR1 SGHRS and CDR2 YFSETQ. The CDR3 has 18 amino acids. This CDR3 is CASSLGRSGGAVTDTQYF. In DNA, the CDR3 is TGCGCCAGCAGCTTGGGGCGTAGCGGGGGGGCGGTTACAGATACGCAGTATTTT. The whole variable domain, filled in from reference TRBV5-1 and TRBJ2-3, reads KAGVTQTPRYLIKTRGQQVTLSCSPISGHRSVSWYQQTPGQGLQFLFEYFSETQRNKGNFPGRFSGRQFSNSRSEMNVSTLELGDSALYLCASSLGRSGGAVTDTQYFGPGTRLTVL.

J is TRBJ2-1 and V is TRBV9, with 7 bases lining up with TRBD2. V trimming: 4 bases; J trimming: 4 bases; junction bases outside the gene matches: 2. The V gene's germline CDR1 is SGDLS and CDR2 YYNGEE. The CDR3 consists of 13 residues. The CDR3 sequence: CASSPGGYNEQFF. The CDR3 nucleotides are TGTGCCAGCAGCCCCGGGGGGTACAATGAGCAGTTCTTC.

The gene calls are TRBV28 and TRBJ1-2, with 12 bases lining up with TRBD1. V lost 4 bases, J lost 3 bases, and 3 bases stayed unmatched. Germline V gene lookup returns CDR1 MDHEN and CDR2 SYDVKM. The CDR3 has 15 amino acids. The CDR3, as DNA: TGTGCCAGCAGTTCCGGGACAGGGGGCTACTATGGCTACACCTTC. This translates into CASSSGTGGYYGYTF.

The J gene is TRBJ2-7, the V gene TRBV4-2, with D maybe TRBD2 (6 bases). Trimming took off 3 bases at V and 0 bases at J, with 12 bases between the two ends. This CDR3 region has 15 residues. Germline CDR1 and CDR2: LGHNA and YNFKEQ. The chain's CDR3 is CASSHGTSISYEQYF. For the CDR3, the DNA is TGTGCCAGCAGCCACGGGACTTCAATCTCCTACGAGCAGTACTTC.

The chain couples TRBV6-6 to TRBJ2-4, with 11 bases that match TRBD1. This CDR3 has 14 residues. Germline V gene data show CDR1 as MNHNY and CDR2 as SVGAGI (reference sequence). The J segment lost 5 bases and the V segment lost 5 bases, leaving 2 bases of the junction unmatched. CDR3 sequence: CASSGTGGENIQYF. CDR3 DNA sequence: TGTGCCAGCAGTGGGACAGGGGGGGAAAACATTCAGTACTTC.

The count of this clone is one. The chain carries TRBV3-1 (or the pseudogene TRBV3-2) and TRBJ1-1, with 10 bases matching TRBD1. This CDR3 has 15 amino acids. With 4 bases clipped from V and 1 base from J, the junction kept 3 bases outside the gene matches. The germline V gene encodes CDR1 LGHDT and CDR2 YNNKEL (reference sequence). The CDR3 loop reads CASSLRQGANTEAFF. Written as DNA, the CDR3 is TGTGCCAGCAGCCTCAGACAGGGGGCGAACACTGAAGCTTTCTTT.

The chain has TRBV5-1 and TRBJ1-5; TRBD1 is a possible D gene (6 bases). There are 14 residues in the CDR3. The germline V gene has CDR1 SGHRS and CDR2 YFSETQ. V was trimmed by 0 bases and J by 2 bases, leaving 6 bases between them. The CDR3 DNA reads as TGCGCCAGCAGCTTGGACAGGGGCAATCAGCCCCAGCATTTT. Protein product: CASSLDRGNQPQHF.

The chain couples TRBV10-2 to TRBJ2-1, with a possible D match to TRBD2 (5 bases). The CDR3 is 15 residues long. CDR1 is WSHSY, CDR2 SAAADI, per germline. V lost 6 bases and J lost 1, with 13 bases in between. The CDR3 sequence: CASSPLAESYNEQFF. The DNA for the CDR3 is TGCGCCAGCAGCCCGCTAGCAGAGTCCTACAATGAGCAGTTCTTC.

This chain links TRBV7-8 with TRBJ2-3; a possible D gene is TRBD2 (6 bases). V was shortened by 3 bases and J by 4 bases, with 11 bases between the two germline ends. Germline loops: CDR1 SGHVS, CDR2 FQNEAQ. CDR3 size: 14 residues. The CDR3 DNA reads TGTGCCAGCAGCTTGCTACTAGCTCCAGATACGCAGTATTTT. Translated, it gives CASSLLLAPDTQYF.

This clone was seen ten or more times. CDR3 coding DNA: TGTGCCAGCAGCACTCGGACTAGCGCCACAGATACGCAGTATTTT. This codes for CASSTRTSATDTQYF. The rearrangement links TRBV9 to TRBJ2-3; 9 nucleotides match TRBD2. Trimming at V came to 4 bases and at J to 2 bases, leaving 5 bases not matched to a gene. Per germline, CDR1 SGDLS and CDR2 YYNGEE. This CDR3 is built from 15 residues.

This chain's CDR3 is CASSPGGDRALSAEAFF. In DNA, the CDR3 is TGTGCCAGCAGCCCTGGAGGGGACAGGGCTTTGAGCGCTGAAGCTTTCTTT. This chain links TRBV5-4 with TRBJ1-1; TRBD1 agrees at 9 bases. The CDR3 covers 17 residues. The trim removed 4 bases at V and 6 bases at J, leaving 16 bases unmatched. Germline V gene sequence: CDR1 SGHNT, CDR2 YYREEE (reference sequence).

This clone was counted once. In DNA form, the CDR3 reads TGTGCCAGCAGCTCCAGGGGTTTACCTGGAAACACCATATATTTT. Translation gives CASSSRGLPGNTIYF. This sequence joins TRBV13 and TRBJ1-3; D is perhaps TRBD1 (6 bases). Germline values: CDR1 PRHDT, CDR2 FYEKMQ (reference sequence). This CDR3 has 15 residues. V gave up 4 bases and J gave up 2 bases, with 12 bases separating them.

V usage is TRBV3-1 (or the pseudogene TRBV3-2) and J usage is TRBJ2-1; 8 bases are shared with TRBD2. Germline V gene sequence: CDR1 LGHDT, CDR2 YNNKEL (reference sequence). The CDR3 is made up of 13 amino acids. Unmatched junction bases numbered 3, after V lost 1 base and J lost 10 bases. CDR3 sequence (DNA): TGTGCCAGCAGCCAAGGTAGCGGGGTGGAGCAGTTCTTC. Translated: CASSQGSGVEQFF.

J is TRBJ1-6 and V is TRBV2; D is possibly TRBD1 (5 bases). Germline V gene data show CDR1 as SNHLY and CDR2 as FYNNEI. V was trimmed by 5 bases and J by 5 bases, leaving 13 bases between them. The CDR3 is made up of 15 amino acids. CDR3 residues: CASSYGHINNSPLHF. In DNA form, the CDR3 reads TGTGCCAGCAGTTACGGACACATTAATAATTCACCCCTCCACTTT.

V gene TRBV2 combines with J gene TRBJ2-7, with D maybe TRBD1 (5 bases). Trimming removed 4 bases from V and 0 bases from J, with 10 bases in between. The V gene's germline CDR1 is SNHLY and CDR2 FYNNEI. CDR3 length equals 14 residues. The CDR3 sequence: CASSGTQGSYEQYF. The CDR3 DNA sequence: TGTGCCAGCAGTGGGACGCAGGGCTCCTACGAGCAGTACTTC.

The J gene is TRBJ2-5, the V gene TRBV11-2; TRBD1 matches 8 bases. V dropped 7 bases and J dropped 10; count of bases not matched to a gene: 14. The CDR3 runs 14 residues. Germline CDR1 and CDR2: SGHAT and FQNNGV. CDR3 loop: CASTLHRGDLDQYF. The CDR3 DNA reads as TGTGCCAGCACTCTTCACAGGGGGGATTTGGACCAGTACTTC.

CDR3 DNA sequence: TGCGCCAGCAGCTTAAACGGACAGGGTGGGGACTATGGCTACACCTTC. Translation: CASSLNGQGGDYGYTF. This chain uses TRBV5-1 with TRBJ1-2; TRBD1 aligns across 8 bases. The CDR3 spans 16 residues. The V gene's germline CDR1 is SGHRS and CDR2 YFSETQ. After removal of 2 bases from V and 3 bases from J, the junction contained 9 bases not matched to a gene.

The V call is TRBV5-1, the J call TRBJ2-5; 8 nucleotides line up with TRBD1. Per the germline V gene, CDR1 is SGHRS and CDR2 is YFSETQ. The CDR3 totals 15 residues. Trimming at V came to 5 bases and at J to 3 bases, leaving 9 bases not matched to a gene. CDR3 nucleotides: TGCGCCAGCAGGAAAAACGCAGGGGGCAAAGAGACCCAGTACTTC. Amino acid sequence: CASRKNAGGKETQYF.

The rearrangement uses TRBV2 and TRBJ1-2; 7 bases are a match to TRBD1. The CDR3 sequence is 15 residues long. V was pared by 9 bases and J by 8 bases, with 18 bases of the junction left unmatched. Germline V CDR1 and CDR2: SNHLY, FYNNEI. The CDR3 DNA is TGTGCCAGTGGGGGCGGGACAGAGTTTATGGCGGGCTACACCTTC. Translated, it gives CASGGGTEFMAGYTF.

This chain connects TRBV5-1 to TRBJ2-3; D gene uncertain. CDR1 and CDR2 (germline): SGHRS, YFSETQ. Trimming stripped 3 bases from V and 1 base from J, with 6 bases between. CDR3 length: 13 amino acids. The CDR3 sequence is CASSSAGTDTQYF. The CDR3 bases are TGCGCCAGCAGCTCGGCGGGCACAGATACGCAGTATTTT.

CDR3 coding DNA: TGTGCCAGCAGTCGTATAGCGGGGGGGCACGATGAGCAGTTCTTC. Encoded protein: CASSRIAGGHDEQFF. The chain recombines TRBV5-6 with TRBJ2-1, with 11 bases matching TRBD2. The length of the CDR3 is 15 residues. Germline V CDR1 and CDR2: SGHDT, YYEEEE. Trimming removed 5 bases from V and 8 bases from J; junction bases left unmatched: 9.

The chain is built from TRBV2 and TRBJ1-4; D call uncertain. The CDR3 extends over 16 amino acids. Germline V CDR1 and CDR2: SNHLY, FYNNEI. V shed 3 bases and J shed 0 bases, with 11 bases lying between them. CDR3 in DNA: TGTGCCAGCAGTGAGGGCAATCTACCAACTAATGAAAAACTGTTTTTT. It encodes CASSEGNLPTNEKLFF.

This rearrangement joins TRBV21-1 to TRBJ1-5; TRBD1, the table's D call, was not compared with the DNA. TRBV21-1 is described as a pseudogene. The CDR3 has 20 amino acids. The CDR3 region is CASSKPGIYRGPLSNQPQHF. For the CDR3, the DNA is TGTGCCAGCAGCAAACCGGGAATCTACAGGGGCCCCCTTAGCAATCAGCCCCAGCATTTT.

The V and J genes are TRBV5-1 and TRBJ2-3, with unresolved D. The germline V gene has CDR1 SGHRS and CDR2 YFSETQ. The V end lost 0 bases, the J end lost 5 bases, and 10 bases lay between the germline ends. The CDR3 spans 14 residues. The CDR3 spells CASSLATSQDTQYF. The DNA for the CDR3 is TGCGCCAGCAGCTTGGCTACGTCTCAAGATACGCAGTATTTT.

This clone was found once. The chain carries TRBV5-1 and TRBJ1-1, with D perhaps matching TRBD1 (5 bases). Germline V CDR1 and CDR2: SGHRS, YFSETQ. Between the trimmed V and J ends, which lost 5 bases and 1 base, there was a span of 9 bases. CDR3 length equals 13 residues. The CDR3 nucleotides read TGCGCCAGCAGTCCCACAGGGAACACTGAAGCTTTCTTT. This gives the protein CASSPTGNTEAFF.

The chain recombines TRBV30 with TRBJ2-1, with 7 nucleotides matching TRBD2. There are 13 residues in the CDR3. J was trimmed by 7 bases and V by 4 bases; bases with no gene match: 7. Germline V gene data show CDR1 as GTSNPN and CDR2 as SVGIG (reference sequence). Written as DNA, the CDR3 is TGTGCCTGGAACTTACTAGCGCTTAATGAGCAGTTCTTC. It codes for CAWNLLALNEQFF. Based on the CDR3 plus reference TRBV30 and TRBJ2-1, the full variable domain is SQTIHQWPATLVQPVGSPLSLECTVEGTSNPNLYWYRQAAGRGLQLLFYSVGIGQISSEVPQNLSASRPQDRQFILSSKKLLLSDSGFYLCAWNLLALNEQFFGPGTRLTVL.

The sample holds a few counts of this clone. The chain employs TRBV3-1 (or the pseudogene TRBV3-2) and TRBJ1-4; 10 bases match TRBD1. V shed 5 bases and J 8 bases; nucleotides not matched to a gene: 8. The length of the CDR3 is 15 residues. Germline CDR1 reads LGHDT; CDR2 reads YNNKEL (reference sequence). The CDR3 loop is CASSNRQGAGEKLFF. In DNA form, the CDR3 reads TGTGCCAGCAGCAATCGACAGGGGGCGGGGGAAAAACTGTTTTTT.

The chain recombines TRBV30 with TRBJ2-1; 9 bases line up with TRBD1. This CDR3 has 14 amino acids. With 2 bases clipped from V and 6 bases from J, the junction kept 5 bases outside the gene matches. CDR1 and CDR2 from the germline V gene are GTSNPN and SVGIG (reference sequence). DNA for the CDR3: TGTGCCTGGAGTCGGGACAGGGAGGTCAATGAGCAGTTCTTC. The encoded protein is CAWSRDREVNEQFF.

The chain links TRBV6-5 to TRBJ2-7, with 8 bases matching TRBD1. Germline values: CDR1 MNHEY, CDR2 SVGAGI. This CDR3 has 13 residues. V was pared by 6 bases and J by 6 bases, with 7 bases of the junction left unmatched. CDR3 DNA sequence: TGTGCCAGCAGACCCAGGGGGCTAAGCGAGCAGTACTTC. It encodes CASRPRGLSEQYF.